This TCR beta chain emerged from a study of Ad26.COV2.S vaccination and SARS-CoV-2 variants. Study-level background: Administration of Ad26.COV2.S was intramuscular, either once or twice 56 days apart. General study points: Vaccine recipients showed a spike-specific TCR breadth that was higher than in placebo recipients. In vaccinated individuals, spike-specific CD8+ and CD4+ T cell responses reportedly displayed substantial breadth.

Note on this clone: Its antigen is undetermined.

TCRdb keeps only in-frame clones here, not all; method: immunoSEQ multiplex PCR. The sample includes roughly 380,000 clones, about 85% seen only once; the top ten take around 3%. Treatment specified: over 15 received Ad26.COV2.S at low or high dose, single or two shots; a few received placebo; per-sample allocation not given. It was on day 63 after the first vaccine or placebo injection that samples were taken. Donation was by an adult aged 18-55 years who was in Boston. Germline V gene sequence: CDR1 MNHEY, CDR2 SVGEGT. The CDR3 runs to 16 residues. J lost 0 bases, V lost 2 bases, and 6 bases had no gene match.

The chain has TRBV6-2 or TRBV6-3 and TRBJ1-1; 7 bases are shared with TRBD1. The sequencing used peripheral blood, collected in a trial of Ad26.COV2.S vaccine versus placebo. The origin of this receptor is a person between 18 and 65 years old who received the Ad26.COV2.S COVID-19 vaccine or a placebo. CDR3 coding DNA: TGTGCCAGCAGTTACCCCCGGGACAGCATGAACACTGAAGCTTTCTTT. Translation: CASSYPRDSMNTEAFF.